Shown below are 11 T cell receptor beta chains from a single sample sequenced in a study of cytomegalovirus exposure and HLA in healthy donors. PCR used 60 Vbeta primers and 13 Jbeta primers. Profiled with immunoSEQ multiplex PCR; TCRdb holds only in-frame clones, not every one. This sample's table has 200,000 to 250,000 clones. Sequences were obtained from PBMCs. These TCRs come from a woman in her 30s in good health and CMV-seropositive.

The rearrangement joins TRBV27 to TRBJ2-7, with 7 bases lining up with TRBD1. Germline V lookup: CDR1 MNHEY, CDR2 SMNVEV (reference sequence). The CDR3 consists of 15 residues. Losses at the gene ends were 1 base for V and 8 bases for J; bases not matched to a gene: 11. In DNA form, the CDR3 reads TGTGCCAGCAGTTTATACGGGACAGAACTGCTGCAGCAGTACTTC. It encodes CASSLYGTELLQQYF.

J is TRBJ1-3 and V is TRBV2; the D gene is possibly TRBD1 (6 bases). V lost 6 bases and J lost 2, with 8 bases in between. CDR3 length: 13 amino acids. In germline, CDR1 is SNHLY, CDR2 FYNNEI. CDR3: CASRGGPGNTIYF. The DNA of the CDR3 is TGTGCCAGCAGGGGGGGGCCTGGAAACACCATATATTTT. Looking up the rest from reference TRBV2 and TRBJ1-3 gives the full variable domain: EPEVTQTPSHQVTQMGQEVILRCVPISNHLYFYWYRQILGQKVEFLVSFYNNEISEKSEIFDDQFSVERPDGSNFTLKIRSTKLEDSAMYFCASRGGPGNTIYFGEGSWLTVV.

The chain recombines TRBV5-1 with TRBJ2-5; 12 bases fit TRBD2. With 4 bases clipped from V and 2 bases from J, the junction kept 3 bases outside the gene matches. CDR1 SGHRS and CDR2 YFSETQ come from the germline V gene. The CDR3 is 15 amino acids. CDR3 residues: CASSMTSGGQETQYF. In nucleotides, the CDR3 is TGCGCCAGCAGCATGACTAGCGGGGGACAAGAGACCCAGTACTTC.

The chain couples TRBV11-3 to TRBJ2-2; 11 bases line up with TRBD2. CDR3 length: 17 residues. CDR1 is SGHNT, CDR2 YENEEA, per germline. The trim removed 5 bases at V and 2 bases at J, leaving 7 bases unmatched. The CDR3 DNA reads TGTGCCAGCAGCCTTAGCGGGGGGGCCTTTAACACCGGGGAGCTGTTTTTT. This sequence encodes CASSLSGGAFNTGELFF.

The chain recombines TRBV28 with TRBJ1-2; 8 nucleotides align to TRBD1. The CDR3 is 14 residues long. Germline V gene lookup returns CDR1 MDHEN and CDR2 SYDVKM. Trimming removed 2 bases from V and 4 bases from J; junction bases left unmatched: 3. The CDR3 loop is CASSLGTGFYGYTF. The CDR3 DNA is TGTGCCAGCAGTTTAGGGACAGGCTTCTATGGCTACACCTTC.

This chain uses TRBV18 with TRBJ1-1; the match to TRBD1 covers 8 bases. Trimming removed 4 bases from V and 0 bases from J; junction bases left unmatched: 4. Per the germline V gene, CDR1 is KGHSH and CDR2 is LQKENI. The CDR3 covers 15 residues. The CDR3 region is CASSQIQGVNTEAFF. The CDR3 DNA is TGTGCCAGCTCACAGATACAGGGGGTGAACACTGAAGCTTTCTTT.

The CDR3 coding sequence is TGTGCCAGCAGCCAAGACAGGGGGGCGGTTAACTATGGCTACACCTTC. The encoded protein is CASSQDRGAVNYGYTF. This chain links TRBV4-2 with TRBJ1-2; TRBD1 aligns across 7 bases. V lost 0 bases and J lost 1; bases outside the gene matches: 5. Germline CDR1 is LGHNA and CDR2 is YNFKEQ. CDR3 size: 16 residues.

The genes are TRBV6-5 and TRBJ1-1; D might be TRBD1 (5 bases). V lost 7 bases to trimming and J lost 1 base, with 10 bases between them. Per the germline V gene, CDR1 is MNHEY and CDR2 is SVGAGI. CDR3 length: 13 residues. The CDR3 bases are TGTGCCAGCAAAAGGGGCAGGAACACTGAAGCTTTCTTT. Translating it yields CASKRGRNTEAFF.

The chain joins TRBV27 to TRBJ2-2; D remains ambiguous. CDR3 size: 12 residues. V was pared by 3 bases and J by 6 bases, with 5 bases between. The germline V gene encodes CDR1 MNHEY and CDR2 SMNVEV (reference sequence). Written as DNA, the CDR3 is TGTGCCAGCAGTTTCTCCCCCGGGGAGCTGTTTTTT. Translating it yields CASSFSPGELFF.

V gene TRBV2 combines with J gene TRBJ2-1; 7 positions match TRBD1. Per the germline V gene, CDR1 is SNHLY and CDR2 is FYNNEI. V lost 5 bases, J lost 7 bases, and 2 bases stayed unmatched. This CDR3 has 12 amino acids. The CDR3 region has the DNA TGTGCCAGCAGTAACAGGGGAAATGAGCAGTTCTTC. It yields the protein CASSNRGNEQFF.

The chain has TRBV2 and TRBJ2-7, with TRBD1 matching 7 bases. Trimming cost V 9 bases and J 6 bases; bases outside gene matches: 8. The germline gives CDR1 SNHLY, CDR2 FYNNEI. The CDR3 is made up of 12 amino acids. The CDR3 DNA sequence: TGTGCCAGTCTCAGGGGGAGCAGCGAGCAGTACTTC. Translating it yields CASLRGSSEQYF.